This TCR beta chain was captured by sequencing in a study of T cells after yellow fever vaccination. MiXCR was run by TCRdb on the 5' RACE reads, yielding one entry per CDR3 protein. The profile shows about 160,000 distinct CDR3 sequences, 6% to 7.5% of them singletons. This clonotype was seen more than once but under ten times. CDR1 is ENHRY and CDR2 is SYGVKD in the germline V gene. This CDR3 spans 13 amino acids. V shed 9 bases and J 5 bases; nucleotides not matched to a gene: 9. Sequences were derived from CD4+ T cells sorted from PBMCs, sampled 5 to 6 days after the first yellow fever vaccination. The TCR was taken from a man younger than 35 who received the YFV17D yellow fever vaccine. J is TRBJ2-7 and V is TRBV10-3, with TRBD1 matching over 8 bases. The CDR3 sequence is CAIKDRDWHEQYV. CDR3 nucleotides: TGTGCCATAAAGGACAGGGATTGGCACGAGCAGTACGTC.